These 24 T cell receptor beta chains were sequenced from one sample in a study of CD8 T cells in Susac syndrome. Random hexamers were used to reverse transcribe 0.5 to 1 ug of RNA. A single record per CDR3 protein comes from TCRdb applying MiXCR to the immunoSEQ multiplex PCR reads. The sample lists 140,000 to 150,000 distinct CDR3 sequences; roughly 95% were seen once. Sequenced material: CD4+ T cells from PBMCs. These receptors were collected from a human donor in good health.

V and J are TRBV18 and TRBJ2-5, with D perhaps matching TRBD1 (5 bases). CDR1 is KGHSH, CDR2 LQKENI, per germline. V lost 4 bases and J 2 bases, leaving 8 bases between the germline ends. This CDR3 spans 13 amino acids. The CDR3 bases are TGTGCCAGCTCACAGGGGCAGCAAGAGACCCAGTACTTC. Encoded protein: CASSQGQQETQYF.

The V gene is TRBV2, the J gene TRBJ1-5; D possibly corresponds to TRBD1 (6 bases). The V and J ends lost 5 bases and 9 bases respectively, with 20 bases between them. Looked up from germline, CDR1 is SNHLY and CDR2 is FYNNEI. The CDR3 runs 15 residues. CDR3 protein: CASSLSGDGYWPQHF. DNA of the CDR3: TGTGCCAGCAGTCTTTCAGGGGATGGGTACTGGCCCCAGCATTTT.

The rearrangement joins TRBV2 to TRBJ2-5; weak D call: TRBD2 (5 bases). This CDR3 has 14 amino acids. The germline V and J ends were trimmed by 6 bases and 5 bases, with 16 bases remaining between them. Germline CDR1 SNHLY, CDR2 FYNNEI. The CDR3 loop is CASSLQLETETQYF. The CDR3 DNA follows: TGTGCCAGCAGCCTCCAACTAGAGACGGAGACCCAGTACTTC.

The chain is built from TRBV2 and TRBJ1-2; D perhaps matches TRBD1 (6 bases). Trimming took 8 bases from V and 3 from J, leaving 10 bases between them. The CDR3 is 12 residues long. Germline assignment: CDR1 SNHLY and CDR2 FYNNEI. The CDR3 DNA follows: TGTGCCAGCGGCGGGGGCTACTATGGCTACACCTTC. It is translated as CASGGGYYGYTF.

This chain uses TRBV3-1 with TRBJ1-1, with 7 bases fitting TRBD1. From germline, CDR1 is LGHDT and CDR2 YNNKEL (reference sequence). The ends lost 3 bases at V and 5 bases at J; junction bases unmatched: 6. The CDR3 spans 14 residues. Here the CDR3 reads CASSQSDRRTEAFF. CDR3 nucleotide sequence: TGTGCCAGCAGCCAGTCGGACAGGCGTACTGAAGCTTTCTTT.

This chain joins TRBV15 and TRBJ1-2; TRBD1 aligns across 9 bases. Trimming at V came to 2 bases and at J to 4 bases, leaving 5 bases not matched to a gene. CDR3 size: 15 residues. Looked up from germline, CDR1 is LNHNV and CDR2 is YYDKDF (reference sequence). The CDR3 loop reads CATSRLRGQGYGYTF. CDR3 bases: TGTGCCACCAGCAGATTGCGGGGACAGGGCTATGGCTACACCTTC.

V gene TRBV5-1 combines with J gene TRBJ2-7; 11 nucleotides agree with TRBD2. CDR3 length equals 15 residues. J gave up 0 bases and V 4 bases, and 3 bases lay outside the gene matches. Per germline, CDR1 SGHRS and CDR2 YFSETQ. As DNA, the CDR3 is TGCGCCAGCAGCGGCGGACTAGCGGGCTCCTACGAGCAGTACTTC. Translation: CASSGGLAGSYEQYF.

The CDR3 sequence is CSGWRIGSSTDTQYF. CDR3 nucleotide sequence: TGCAGCGGCTGGCGGATAGGGAGTAGCACAGATACGCAGTATTTT. The chain couples TRBV29-1 to TRBJ2-3; weak D call: TRBD2 (5 bases). This CDR3 is built from 15 residues. The germline V and J ends were trimmed by 7 bases and 0 bases, with 17 bases remaining between them. CDR1 is SQVTM and CDR2 is ANQGSEA in the germline V gene.

The chain carries TRBV18 and TRBJ2-7; 12 bases line up with TRBD2. CDR3 length: 17 residues. Germline lookup yields CDR1 KGHSH and CDR2 LQKENI. J was trimmed by 0 bases and V by 3 bases; bases with no gene match: 6. This chain's CDR3 is CASSPWTSGILSYEQYF. The CDR3 nucleotides read TGTGCCAGCTCACCCTGGACTAGCGGGATCCTCTCCTACGAGCAGTACTTC.

In DNA, the CDR3 is TGTGCCAGCAGCCAGGGAACAGGGGCCTATGGCTACACCTTC. Translated: CASSQGTGAYGYTF. This sequence joins TRBV28 and TRBJ1-2, with 7 nucleotides matching TRBD1. V gave up 6 bases and J gave up 4 bases; unmatched junction bases: 8. The CDR3 has 14 amino acids. The V gene's germline CDR1 is MDHEN and CDR2 SYDVKM.

This clonotype was seen more than once but under ten times. The gene calls are TRBV11-3 and TRBJ2-3; no clear D. From germline, CDR1 is SGHNT and CDR2 YENEEA. The ends were cut back, 1 base at V and 1 base at J, with 6 bases in the middle. The CDR3 runs to 14 residues. The CDR3 loop is CASSLGPGTDTQYF. For the CDR3, the DNA is TGTGCCAGCAGCTTAGGACCGGGCACAGATACGCAGTATTTT.

The V call is TRBV18, the J call TRBJ2-3, with 14 nucleotides matching TRBD2. This CDR3 spans 15 amino acids. J lost 5 bases, V lost 2 bases, and 0 bases had no gene match. Germline-derived CDR1 and CDR2 are KGHSH and LQKENI. The CDR3 sequence: CASSPGTSGRDTQYF. CDR3 DNA sequence: TGTGCCAGCTCACCAGGGACTAGCGGGAGAGATACGCAGTATTTT.

The chain links TRBV29-1 to TRBJ2-7, with D tentatively TRBD1 (5 bases). This CDR3 contains 11 residues. The V end lost 3 bases, the J end lost 2 bases, and 5 bases lay between the germline ends. In germline, CDR1 is SQVTM, CDR2 ANQGSEA. Here the CDR3 reads CSVETAYEQYF. The DNA of the CDR3 is TGCAGCGTTGAGACAGCCTACGAGCAGTACTTC.

The V call is TRBV7-3, the J call TRBJ2-1; possible D gene TRBD2, 6 bases. The V end was cut by 5 bases, the J end by 5 bases, with 13 bases between. The CDR3 sequence is 14 residues long. The germline V gene has CDR1 SGHTA and CDR2 FQGTGA. The CDR3, as DNA: TGTGCCAGCAGCCTGGGACTCATAAACAATGAGCAGTTCTTC. It is translated as CASSLGLINNEQFF.

This rearrangement joins TRBV3-1 to TRBJ2-2; TRBD2 aligns across 13 bases. After removal of 4 bases from V and 6 bases from J, the junction contained 8 bases not matched to a gene. The germline CDR1 and CDR2 sequences are LGHDT and YNNKEL (reference sequence). CDR3 length: 17 residues. The CDR3 nucleotides read TGTGCCAGCAGCCGTAAGAGGGGACTAGCGGGACCCGGGGAGCTGTTTTTT. Encoded protein: CASSRKRGLAGPGELFF.

The gene calls are TRBV29-1 and TRBJ2-1, with D maybe TRBD2 (6 bases). Trimming took off 5 bases at V and 9 bases at J, with 20 bases between the two ends. From germline, CDR1 is SQVTM and CDR2 ANQGSEA. The CDR3 extends over 14 amino acids. The chain's CDR3 is CSVRSGLLSGEQFF. The CDR3 DNA follows: TGCAGCGTTCGATCGGGACTTCTTTCGGGTGAGCAGTTCTTC.

The genes are TRBV28 and TRBJ1-1; tentatively, D is TRBD1 (6 bases). V lost 3 bases, J lost 4 bases, and 12 bases lay in between. This CDR3 region has 14 residues. Germline CDR1 is MDHEN and CDR2 is SYDVKM. The CDR3 sequence: CASSLRQAGTEAFF. The CDR3 bases are TGTGCCAGCAGTTTGCGACAGGCGGGCACTGAAGCTTTCTTT.

This chain connects TRBV30 to TRBJ1-2, with D possibly TRBD1 on 6 matching bases. Germline-derived CDR1 and CDR2 are GTSNPN and SVGIG (reference sequence). The CDR3 consists of 13 residues. V was cut by 3 bases and J by 2 bases, with 10 bases left in between. CDR3 bases: TGTGCCTGGAGACCGGGGGCCAACTATGGCTACACCTTC. It translates to CAWRPGANYGYTF. The full variable domain, its missing parts supplied by reference TRBV30 and TRBJ1-2, is SQTIHQWPATLVQPVGSPLSLECTVEGTSNPNLYWYRQAAGRGLQLLFYSVGIGQISSEVPQNLSASRPQDRQFILSSKKLLLSDSGFYLCAWRPGANYGYTFGSGTRLTVV.

The chain joins TRBV7-9 to TRBJ2-1; 7 bases line up with TRBD2. There are 15 residues in the CDR3. V was clipped by 6 bases and J by 2 bases; unmatched bases: 7. Germline V gene sequence: CDR1 SEHNR, CDR2 FQNEAQ (reference sequence). The CDR3 protein is CASREAGRTYNEQFF. The CDR3 DNA reads TGTGCCAGCAGGGAAGCGGGAAGAACCTACAATGAGCAGTTCTTC.

The chain links TRBV2 to TRBJ2-1; weak D call: TRBD2 (5 bases). Trimming took 6 bases from V and 0 from J, leaving 15 bases between them. This CDR3 is built from 16 residues. Germline V gene sequence: CDR1 SNHLY, CDR2 FYNNEI. The CDR3 sequence is CASRLRTASSYNEQFF. The CDR3 DNA reads as TGTGCCAGCAGACTTAGGACTGCTAGCTCCTACAATGAGCAGTTCTTC.

CDR3 nucleotide sequence: TGTGCCAGCAGCCCTAGGACAGGGAACCATGGCTACACCTTC. This translates into CASSPRTGNHGYTF. The genes are TRBV14 and TRBJ1-2; 8 bases line up with TRBD1. CDR3 length: 14 residues. Germline V gives CDR1 SGHDN, CDR2 FVKESK. The V gene end was trimmed by 4 bases and the J gene end by 6 bases; junction bases not matched to a gene: 7.

J is TRBJ2-6 and V is TRBV19; D gene ambiguous. The CDR3 length is 13 residues. The V and J ends lost 4 bases and 2 bases respectively, with 3 bases between them. From germline, CDR1 is LNHDA and CDR2 SQIVND (reference sequence). CDR3 region: CASSTAGANVLTF. CDR3 DNA: TGTGCCAGTAGTACAGCTGGGGCCAACGTCCTGACTTTC. The full variable domain, rest sourced from reference TRBV19 and TRBJ2-6, is DGGITQSPKYLFRKEGQNVTLSCEQNLNHDAMYWYRQDPGQGLRLIYYSQIVNDFQKGDIAEGYSVSREKKESFPLTVTSAQKNPTAFYLCASSTAGANVLTFGAGSRLTVL.

The gene calls are TRBV28 and TRBJ2-4; 9 bases map to TRBD1. J gave up 4 bases and V 0 bases, and 4 bases lay outside the gene matches. CDR3 length: 16 residues. The V gene's germline CDR1 is MDHEN and CDR2 SYDVKM. The CDR3: CASSLWGTGRKNIQYF. The DNA of the CDR3 is TGTGCCAGCAGTTTATGGGGGACAGGGAGAAAAAACATTCAGTACTTC. The entire variable domain, with the rest obtained from reference TRBV28 and TRBJ2-4, is as follows: DVKVTQSSRYLVKRTGEKVFLECVQDMDHENMFWYRQDPGLGLRLIYFSYDVKMKEKGDIPEGYSVSREKKERFSLILESASTNQTSMYLCASSLWGTGRKNIQYFGAGTRLSVL.

The chain has TRBV7-9 and TRBJ2-7; tentatively, D is TRBD2 (6 bases). Trimming stripped 4 bases from V and 1 base from J, with 11 bases between. The CDR3 totals 14 residues. Germline V gene lookup returns CDR1 SEHNR and CDR2 FQNEAQ (reference sequence). CDR3: CASSYRELSYEQYF. CDR3 sequence (DNA): TGTGCCAGCAGCTACCGGGAGTTGTCCTACGAGCAGTACTTC.